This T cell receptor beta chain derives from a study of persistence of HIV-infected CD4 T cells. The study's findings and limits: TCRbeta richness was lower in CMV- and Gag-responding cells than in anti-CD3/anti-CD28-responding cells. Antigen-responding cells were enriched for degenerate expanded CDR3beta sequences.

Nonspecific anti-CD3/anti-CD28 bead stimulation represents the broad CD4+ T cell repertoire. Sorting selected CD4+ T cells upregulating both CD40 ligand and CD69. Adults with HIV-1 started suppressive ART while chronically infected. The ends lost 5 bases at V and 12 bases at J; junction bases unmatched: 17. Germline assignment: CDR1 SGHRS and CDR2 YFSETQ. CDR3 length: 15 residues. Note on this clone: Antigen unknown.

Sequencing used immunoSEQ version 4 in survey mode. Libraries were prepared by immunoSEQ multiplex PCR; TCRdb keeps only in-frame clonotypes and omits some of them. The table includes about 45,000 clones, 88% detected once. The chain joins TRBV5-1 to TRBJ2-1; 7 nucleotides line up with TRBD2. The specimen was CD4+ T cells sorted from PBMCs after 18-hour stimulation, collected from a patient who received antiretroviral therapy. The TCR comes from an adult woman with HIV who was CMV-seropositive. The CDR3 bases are TGCGCCAGCAGAGGCGGCCTAGCGGCCGACGAGGGGCAGTTCTTC. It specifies CASRGGLAADEGQFF.